The sample holds a few counts of the clone carrying this TCR beta chain. Its target is unknown. V lost 2 bases and J lost 4, with 15 bases in between. The CDR3 is 16 residues long. The sample belongs to a study of blood T cells in healthy people across ages. The study's findings and limits: The study found more naive CD4+ cells and higher diversity in long-lived than aged donors.

Alongside a J-beta primer mix, a sample-barcoded 5' primer served in a second PCR lasting roughly 6 to 12 cycles. TCRdb itself ran the 5' RACE reads through MiXCR, one entry per CDR3 protein. The profile shows about 1.5 million distinct CDR3 sequences, 42% of them singletons. The V gene is TRBV12-3 or TRBV12-4, the J gene TRBJ1-5, with D possibly matching TRBD1 (6 bases). Specimen: blood. The sequence was collected from a woman younger than 35 in good health. The CDR3 spells CASSLLGGLGNQPQHF. CDR3 nucleotide sequence: TGTGCCAGCAGTTTATTGGGGGGCTTGGGGAATCAGCCCCAGCATTTT.